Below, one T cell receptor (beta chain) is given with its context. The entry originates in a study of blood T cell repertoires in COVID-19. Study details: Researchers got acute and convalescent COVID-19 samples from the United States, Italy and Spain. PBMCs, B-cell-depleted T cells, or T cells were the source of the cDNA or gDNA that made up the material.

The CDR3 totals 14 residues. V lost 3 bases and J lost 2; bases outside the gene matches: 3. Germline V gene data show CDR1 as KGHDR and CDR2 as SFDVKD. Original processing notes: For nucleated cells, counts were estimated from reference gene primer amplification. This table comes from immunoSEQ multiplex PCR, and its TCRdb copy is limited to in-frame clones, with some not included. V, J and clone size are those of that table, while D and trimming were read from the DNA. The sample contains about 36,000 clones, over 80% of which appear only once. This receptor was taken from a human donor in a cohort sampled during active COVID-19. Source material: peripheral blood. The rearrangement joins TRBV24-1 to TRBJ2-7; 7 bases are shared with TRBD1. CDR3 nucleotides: TGTGCCACCAGTGATGGGGACAGTCCCTACGAGCAGTACTTC. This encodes CATSDGDSPYEQYF.